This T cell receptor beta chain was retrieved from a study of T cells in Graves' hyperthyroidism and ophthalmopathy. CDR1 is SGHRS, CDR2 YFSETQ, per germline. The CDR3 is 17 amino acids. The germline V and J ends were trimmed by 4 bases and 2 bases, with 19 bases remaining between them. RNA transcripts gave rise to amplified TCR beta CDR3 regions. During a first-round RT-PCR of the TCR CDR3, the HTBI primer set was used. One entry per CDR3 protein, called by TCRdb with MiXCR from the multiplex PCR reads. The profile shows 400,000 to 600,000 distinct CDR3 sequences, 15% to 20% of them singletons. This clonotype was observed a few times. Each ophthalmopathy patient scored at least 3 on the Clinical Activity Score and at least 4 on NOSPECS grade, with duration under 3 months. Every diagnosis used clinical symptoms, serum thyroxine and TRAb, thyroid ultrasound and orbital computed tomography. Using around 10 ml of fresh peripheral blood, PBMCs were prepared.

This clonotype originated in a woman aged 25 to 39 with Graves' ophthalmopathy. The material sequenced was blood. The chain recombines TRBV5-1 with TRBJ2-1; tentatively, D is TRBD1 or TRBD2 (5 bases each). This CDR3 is CASSLTGTSLAYNEQFF. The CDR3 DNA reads TGCGCCAGCAGCCTAACCGGGACCAGTCTAGCCTACAATGAGCAGTTCTTC.